These 10 T cell receptor delta chains originate from one sample sequenced in a study of Vδ1+ human thymocytes. Their antigens are not known. General study findings and limits: In the thymus, TRG and TRD repertoires looked highly polyclonal with Gaussian CDR3 lengths.

Sequences come from RNA converted to cDNA by reverse transcription. The CDR3 regions were amplified by multiplex PCR from V-gene primers to a constant-region primer. TCRdb reanalysed the multiplex PCR reads with CATT. Among 23,000 or so delta-chain clones listed, less than 30% were seen once. Sequencing was carried out using Vdelta1+ gamma-delta thymocytes from the thymus. Subset meaning: FACS-sorted CD3+ TCRalphabeta- TCRVdelta1+ TCRVdelta2- thymocytes. The receptors were gathered from a boy under three years old who had congenital heart surgery.

The table lists this clone with many counts. The chain recombines TRDV1 with TRDJ1, with D possibly being TRDD3 (5 bases). The CDR3 is made up of 20 amino acids. The V and J ends lost 2 bases and 0 bases respectively, with 25 bases between them. In germline, CDR1 is TSWWSYY, CDR2 QGS. The CDR3 sequence is CALGEMGGMRTRWYTDKLIF. CDR3 DNA sequence: TGTGCTCTTGGGGAAATGGGTGGGATGCGGACCCGGTGGTACACCGATAAACTCATCTTT.

Judged by abundance, this clone is medium-sized. This chain connects TRDV1 to TRDJ1; TRDD3 aligns across 13 bases. The trim removed 1 base at V and 3 bases at J, leaving 32 bases unmatched. Germline CDR1 and CDR2: TSWWSYY and QGS. The CDR3 is made up of 26 amino acids. CDR3 in DNA: TGTGCTCTTGGGGAACGCAGGACTACGACCCTTACTGGGGGATACGCGGGACAAGGTAACGCCGATAAACTCATCTTT. It yields the protein CALGERRTTTLTGGYAGQGNADKLIF.

This clone occurred a few times. The J gene is TRDJ1, the V gene TRDV1; 10 positions agree with TRDD3. The CDR3 totals 18 residues. The germline gives CDR1 TSWWSYY, CDR2 QGS. The V segment lost 1 base and the J segment 3 bases; nucleotides outside the gene matches: 11. The CDR3 nucleotides are TGTGCTCTTGGGGAACGGGACGTACTGGGGGATCCTGCCGATAAACTCATCTTT. It yields the protein CALGERDVLGDPADKLIF.

To note about this clone: Different DNA sequences within this sample yield the same CDR3. This chain connects TRDV1 to TRDJ1; 13 bases agree with TRDD3. The ends lost 3 bases at V and 5 bases at J; junction bases unmatched: 27. The CDR3 totals 23 residues. Germline values: CDR1 TSWWSYY, CDR2 QGS. The CDR3 is CALGDPTAFLRPYWGIRADKLIF. Written as DNA, the CDR3 is TGTGCTCTTGGGGATCCAACGGCCTTCCTACGCCCTTACTGGGGGATACGTGCTGATAAACTCATCTTT.

The chain has TRDV1 and TRDJ1, with 8 bases aligning to TRDD3. V lost 5 bases, J lost 0 bases, and 8 bases stayed unmatched. This CDR3 is 16 amino acids long. Germline CDR1 TSWWSYY, CDR2 QGS. The CDR3 DNA follows: TGTGCTCTTGGGAACGTACTGGGGGCGTACACCGATAAACTCATCTTT. Protein: CALGNVLGAYTDKLIF.

In this sample, this clone turned up once. The same CDR3 also results from other DNA sequences found in this sample. V and J are TRDV1 and TRDJ1; 11 nucleotides agree with TRDD3. Trimming at V came to 2 bases and at J to 0 bases, leaving 11 bases not matched to a gene. In germline, CDR1 is TSWWSYY, CDR2 QGS. The CDR3 loop spans 19 amino acids. This CDR3 is CALGEIGVGGYADTDKLIF. The DNA of the CDR3 is TGTGCTCTTGGGGAAATAGGGGTTGGGGGATACGCGGACACCGATAAACTCATCTTT.

This clone appeared a few times. Additional DNA sequences in this sample encode the identical CDR3. V is TRDV1 and J is TRDJ1, with 10 bases that match TRDD3. V lost 2 bases and J lost 11; bases outside the gene matches: 5. This CDR3 contains 13 residues. Germline-derived CDR1 and CDR2 are TSWWSYY and QGS. DNA of the CDR3: TGTGCTCTTGGGGAAGCCGGGGGATACGGGCTCATCTTT. Translated, it gives CALGEAGGYGLIF.

This clone was detected only a few times. The chain has TRDV1 and TRDJ1; weak D call: TRDD2 (6 bases). Trimming removed 1 base from V and 0 bases from J, with 21 bases in between. This CDR3 spans 19 amino acids. Germline CDR1 TSWWSYY, CDR2 QGS. The CDR3 loop is CALGERSGLALPYTDKLIF. The CDR3 DNA sequence: TGTGCTCTTGGGGAACGTTCGGGCCTCGCCCTTCCGTACACCGATAAACTCATCTTT.

The chain carries TRDV1 and TRDJ1; D may be TRDD3 (5 bases). CDR3 length: 19 amino acids. The V end lost 1 base, the J end lost 3 bases, and 24 bases lay between the germline ends. The V gene's germline CDR1 is TSWWSYY and CDR2 QGS. CDR3 DNA sequence: TGTGCTCTTGGGGAACCACCTGGCCCGGGCTTACGGGGGGCCGATAAACTCATCTTT. Protein product: CALGEPPGPGLRGADKLIF.

The chain uses TRDV1 and TRDJ1; weak D call: TRDD3 (6 bases). Trimming shortened V by 7 bases and J by 0 bases, and 21 bases separated the two germline ends. Germline V gene data show CDR1 as TSWWSYY and CDR2 as QGS. The CDR3 spans 17 residues. The CDR3: CALARPLPAGDTDKLIF. The DNA of the CDR3 is TGTGCTCTTGCCCGCCCCCTCCCTGCTGGGGACACCGATAAACTCATCTTT.